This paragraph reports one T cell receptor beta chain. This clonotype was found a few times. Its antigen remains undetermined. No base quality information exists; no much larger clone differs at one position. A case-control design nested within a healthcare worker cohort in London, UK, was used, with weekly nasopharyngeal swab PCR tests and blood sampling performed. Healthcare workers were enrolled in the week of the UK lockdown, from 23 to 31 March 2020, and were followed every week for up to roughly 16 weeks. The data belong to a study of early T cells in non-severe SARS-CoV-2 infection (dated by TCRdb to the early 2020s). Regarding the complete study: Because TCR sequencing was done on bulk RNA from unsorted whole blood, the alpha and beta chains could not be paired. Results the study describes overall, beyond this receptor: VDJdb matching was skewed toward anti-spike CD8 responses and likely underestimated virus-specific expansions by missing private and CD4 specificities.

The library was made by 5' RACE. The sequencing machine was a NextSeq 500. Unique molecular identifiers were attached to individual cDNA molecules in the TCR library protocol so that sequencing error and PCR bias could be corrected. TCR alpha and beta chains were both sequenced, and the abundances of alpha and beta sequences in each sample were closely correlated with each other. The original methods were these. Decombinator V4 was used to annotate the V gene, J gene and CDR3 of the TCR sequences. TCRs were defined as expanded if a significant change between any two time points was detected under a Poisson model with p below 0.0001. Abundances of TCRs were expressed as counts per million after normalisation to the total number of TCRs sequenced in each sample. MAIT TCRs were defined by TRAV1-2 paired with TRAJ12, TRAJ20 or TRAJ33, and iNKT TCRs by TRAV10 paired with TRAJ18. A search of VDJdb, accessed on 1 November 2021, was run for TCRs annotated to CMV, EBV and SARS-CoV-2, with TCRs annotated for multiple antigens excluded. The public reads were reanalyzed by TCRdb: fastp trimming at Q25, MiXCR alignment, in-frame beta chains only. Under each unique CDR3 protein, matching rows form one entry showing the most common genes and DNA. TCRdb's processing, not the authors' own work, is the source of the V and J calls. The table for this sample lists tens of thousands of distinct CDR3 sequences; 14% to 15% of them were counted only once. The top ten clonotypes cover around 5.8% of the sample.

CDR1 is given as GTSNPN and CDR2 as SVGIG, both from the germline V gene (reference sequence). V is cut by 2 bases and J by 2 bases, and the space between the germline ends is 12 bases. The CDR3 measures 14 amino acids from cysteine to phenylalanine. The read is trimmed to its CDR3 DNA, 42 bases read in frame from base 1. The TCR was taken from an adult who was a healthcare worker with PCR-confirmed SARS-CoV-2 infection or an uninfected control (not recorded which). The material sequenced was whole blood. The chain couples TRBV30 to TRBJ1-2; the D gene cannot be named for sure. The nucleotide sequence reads TGTGCCTGGAGTCACAACTCGCGCAACTATGGCTACACCTTC. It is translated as CAWSHNSRNYGYTF.